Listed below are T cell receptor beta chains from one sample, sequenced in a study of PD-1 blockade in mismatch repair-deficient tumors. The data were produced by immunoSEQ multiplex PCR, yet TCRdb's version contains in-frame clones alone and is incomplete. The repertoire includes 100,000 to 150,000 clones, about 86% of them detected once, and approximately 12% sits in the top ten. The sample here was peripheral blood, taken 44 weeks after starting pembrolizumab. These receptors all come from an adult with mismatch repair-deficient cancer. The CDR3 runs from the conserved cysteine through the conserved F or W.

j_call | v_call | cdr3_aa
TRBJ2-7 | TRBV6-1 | CASSERDLLIEQYF
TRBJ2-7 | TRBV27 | CASSLSAGVLEQYF
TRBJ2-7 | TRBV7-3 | CASSLLGQPAYEQYF
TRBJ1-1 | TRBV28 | CASSLVGAGNTEAFF
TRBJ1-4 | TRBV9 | CASSVGTGLREKLFF
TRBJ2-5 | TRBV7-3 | CASSLDINQETQYF
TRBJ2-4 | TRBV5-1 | CASSWRLAGENIQYF
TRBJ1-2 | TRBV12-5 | CASGGTGDYGYTF
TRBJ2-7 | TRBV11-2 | CASSLGYKFIGLYEQYF
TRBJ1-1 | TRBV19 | CASIPQEAGVLEAFF
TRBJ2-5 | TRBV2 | CASSVEGWETQYF
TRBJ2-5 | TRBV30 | CAWSPPGAGQETQYF
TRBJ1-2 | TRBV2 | CASRSEGRRSGYTF
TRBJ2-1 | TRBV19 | CASSIYFGGTSYNEQFF
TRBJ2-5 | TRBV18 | CASSPPIWKTQYF
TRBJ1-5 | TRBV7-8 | CASSTRLTGGNPQHF
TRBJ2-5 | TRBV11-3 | CASSPWTSPETQYF
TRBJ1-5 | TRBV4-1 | CASSQVGGGNQPQHF
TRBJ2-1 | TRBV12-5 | CASGLVFWGGSSPNEQFF
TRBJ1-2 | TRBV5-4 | CASRARGQGYGYTF
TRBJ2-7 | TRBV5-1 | CASSLVPYEQYF
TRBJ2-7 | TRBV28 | CASSLLRTSYEQYF
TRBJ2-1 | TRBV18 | CASSPGTSGDEQFF
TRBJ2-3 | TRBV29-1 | CSVVRGFSTDTQYF
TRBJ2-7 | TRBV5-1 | CASSLIQALGEQYF
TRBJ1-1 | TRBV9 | CASSLRTENTEAFF
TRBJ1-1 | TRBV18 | CASSPRRETEAFF
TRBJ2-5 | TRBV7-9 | CASSLPLARETQYF
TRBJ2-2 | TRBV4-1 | CASSQGPPGASGDTGELFF
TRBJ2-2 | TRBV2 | CASSVRLAGVGGELFF
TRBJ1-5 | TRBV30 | CAWSNRDKNQPQHF
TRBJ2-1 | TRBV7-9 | CASSLYVNEQFF
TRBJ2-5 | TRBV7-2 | CASTGQGQETQYF
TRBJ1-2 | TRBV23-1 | CASSQSEDRGLGYTF
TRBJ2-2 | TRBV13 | CASSRPIGAGELFF
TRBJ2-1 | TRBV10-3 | CAISESLAEYLSYNEQFF
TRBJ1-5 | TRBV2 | CASSEGRSQPQHF
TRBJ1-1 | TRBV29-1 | CSVRGQMNTEAFF
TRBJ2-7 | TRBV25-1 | CASSDPGTGNYEQYF
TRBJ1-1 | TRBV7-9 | CASSFTDRKNTEAFF
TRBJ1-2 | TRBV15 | CATSTGTYGYTF
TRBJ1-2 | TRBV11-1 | CASSLEAGKERGYTF
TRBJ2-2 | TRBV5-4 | CASSSMTGTGELFF
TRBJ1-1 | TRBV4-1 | CASSQEVTGDTEAFF
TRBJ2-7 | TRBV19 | CASSIDLSHSYEQYF
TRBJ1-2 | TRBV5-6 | CASSPPLGERRLYGYTF
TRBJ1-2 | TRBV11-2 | CASSLWAGGDYGYTF
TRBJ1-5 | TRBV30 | CAWSVQVDQPQHF
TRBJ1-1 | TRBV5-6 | CASSFGGNTEAFF
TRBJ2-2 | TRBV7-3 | CASSLGGRLNTGELFF
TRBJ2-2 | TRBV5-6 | CASSGPGGDTGELFF
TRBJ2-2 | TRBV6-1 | CASSSFLGGELFF
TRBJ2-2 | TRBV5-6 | CASSPSNGELFF
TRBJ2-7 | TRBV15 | CATSGPEAGAYEQYF
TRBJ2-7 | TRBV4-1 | CASSRTRLAGNYEQYF
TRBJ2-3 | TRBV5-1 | CASSSFWDTQYF
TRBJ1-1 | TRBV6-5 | CASRNRDRQAFF
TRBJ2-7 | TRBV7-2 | CASSMTGEQYF
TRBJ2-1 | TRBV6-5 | CASSEGAYSSEQFF